The TCR beta chain described here comes from a study of blood T cell repertoires in COVID-19. Study-wide background: From the United States, Italy and Spain came samples of acute and convalescent COVID-19. T cells, B-cell-depleted T cells, or PBMCs supplied cDNA or gDNA.

Here immunoSEQ multiplex PCR was the method, and the copy in TCRdb shows in-frame clones only, minus some. The sample yields 290,000 or so clones, roughly 80% seen once. From germline, CDR1 is MGHRA and CDR2 YSYEKL. The CDR3 length is 12 residues. V lost 2 bases, J lost 9 bases, and 8 bases lay in between. This chain uses TRBV4-1 with TRBJ1-5; weak D call: TRBD1 (5 bases). The sequencing input was PBMCs or T cells enriched from blood (not recorded which). The clonotype originates from a man between 35 and 55 years old who had been exposed to COVID-19. CDR3 DNA: TGCGCCAGCAGCCAAACAACAGGGCCCCAGCATTTT. As protein: CASSQTTGPQHF.